The next 15 T cell receptor beta chains were all read from a single sample in a study of cytomegalovirus exposure and HLA in healthy donors. With 60 Vbeta and 13 Jbeta primers, the PCR was carried out. Repertoires were generated with immunoSEQ multiplex PCR, while TCRdb's copy carries only in-frame clones and drops some. The sample includes about 130,000 clones, 74% seen only once; the top ten take 3.5% to 5%. Material for sequencing was PBMCs. The receptors come from a woman between 45 and 65 years old in good health and CMV-seropositive.

The DNA of the CDR3 is TGTGCCAGCAGCCCCATGGGGGGAGCCACAGATACGCAGTATTTT. Residues: CASSPMGGATDTQYF. The chain uses TRBV7-3 and TRBJ2-3; TRBD2 is a possible D gene (6 bases). V lost 5 bases and J lost 2, with 14 bases in between. The CDR3 length is 15 residues. In germline, CDR1 is SGHTA, CDR2 FQGTGA.

This CDR3 reads CASSLAYSGGGTQYF. The CDR3 coding sequence is TGCGCCAGCAGCTTGGCCTATAGCGGGGGGGGGACCCAGTACTTC. V and J are TRBV5-1 and TRBJ2-5; the match to TRBD2 covers 11 bases. This CDR3 region has 15 residues. V dropped 0 bases and J dropped 7; count of bases not matched to a gene: 5. Germline V gene sequence: CDR1 SGHRS, CDR2 YFSETQ.

V usage is TRBV27 and J usage is TRBJ2-7; perhaps TRBD2 as D (5 bases). The CDR3 extends over 15 amino acids. The V gene's germline CDR1 is MNHEY and CDR2 SMNVEV (reference sequence). The germline V and J ends were trimmed by 6 bases and 1 base, with 16 bases remaining between them. Here the CDR3 reads CASRRKTWESYEQYF. CDR3 DNA: TGTGCCAGCAGGCGGAAGACATGGGAGTCCTACGAGCAGTACTTC.

This rearrangement joins TRBV7-6 to TRBJ2-5, with D perhaps matching TRBD1 (5 bases). Looked up from germline, CDR1 is SGHVS and CDR2 is FNYEAQ. The CDR3 totals 13 residues. Trimming removed 2 bases at V and 1 base at J, with 5 bases between. CDR3 DNA: TGTGCCAGCAGCTTAAGGGGCCAAGAGACCCAGTACTTC. As protein: CASSLRGQETQYF.

In DNA, the CDR3 is TGTGCCAGCAGTTACTCGGAGGCGAACACTGAAGCTTTCTTT. It is translated as CASSYSEANTEAFF. This chain links TRBV6-6 with TRBJ1-1; D is uncertain. From germline, CDR1 is MNHNY and CDR2 SVGAGI (reference sequence). The CDR3 consists of 14 residues. V was pared by 0 bases and J by 1 base, with 6 bases between.

The genes are TRBV5-1 and TRBJ1-4, with 10 nucleotides matching TRBD1. The CDR3 is 14 residues long. J was trimmed by 5 bases and V by 4 bases; bases with no gene match: 2. Per the germline V gene, CDR1 is SGHRS and CDR2 is YFSETQ. CDR3 sequence: CASSPGQGNEKLFF. The CDR3 coding sequence is TGCGCCAGCAGCCCGGGACAGGGGAATGAAAAACTGTTTTTT.

The V gene is TRBV10-3, the J gene TRBJ1-3, with D hard to call. From germline, CDR1 is ENHRY and CDR2 SYGVKD. V was clipped by 6 bases and J by 8 bases, with 23 bases between them. This CDR3 comprises 16 residues. CDR3 nucleotide sequence: TGTGCCATCAGAGGAGCGTTACTGGAGCTACCAGACACCATATATTTT. Its protein product is CAIRGALLELPDTIYF.

This clone has only a few counts. The rearrangement links TRBV30 to TRBJ1-1, with D unresolved. The CDR3 consists of 12 residues. Trimming left V 8 bases short and J 3 bases short, with 13 bases between. Germline V lookup: CDR1 GTSNPN, CDR2 SVGIG (reference sequence). CDR3 protein: CAGKRHYTEAFF. In DNA form, the CDR3 reads TGTGCCGGAAAGAGACATTACACTGAAGCTTTCTTT.

This clone was counted only a few times. The chain joins TRBV29-1 to TRBJ1-2; 7 bases fit TRBD1. The V and J ends lost 4 bases and 4 bases, in that order; junction bases with no gene match: 9. The CDR3 totals 14 residues. The germline gives CDR1 SQVTM, CDR2 ANQGSEA. The CDR3 coding sequence is TGCAGCGTTGTCTCCGGAGGGGGCACCTATGGCTACACCTTC. This gives the protein CSVVSGGGTYGYTF.

This chain uses TRBV5-1 with TRBJ1-6; unclear D gene. This CDR3 contains 14 residues. CDR1 SGHRS and CDR2 YFSETQ come from the germline V gene. With 5 bases removed from V and 5 bases from J, the gap between germline ends came to 11 bases. CDR3 sequence reads: CASSGGFDNSPLHF. The DNA of the CDR3 is TGCGCCAGCAGTGGAGGGTTCGATAATTCACCCCTCCACTTT.

The chain employs TRBV19 and TRBJ1-5; maybe TRBD1 (5 bases). This CDR3 is built from 14 residues. Germline V gives CDR1 LNHDA, CDR2 SQIVND (reference sequence). Trimming pared 6 bases from V and 7 bases from J, leaving 16 bases between. CDR3 amino acids: CASSEWGGLQPQHF. DNA of the CDR3: TGTGCCAGTAGCGAGTGGGGGGGGTTGCAGCCCCAGCATTTT.

This chain joins TRBV7-2 and TRBJ2-1; 15 bases map to TRBD2. CDR3 length: 17 residues. With 5 bases clipped from V and 9 bases from J, the junction kept 11 bases outside the gene matches. Germline values: CDR1 SGHTA, CDR2 FQGNSA. The CDR3 reads CASSLGLAGGPGGEQFF. The CDR3 coding sequence is TGTGCCAGCAGCCTCGGACTAGCGGGGGGGCCGGGAGGTGAGCAGTTCTTC.

The rearrangement joins TRBV5-4 to TRBJ1-2, with 8 bases that match TRBD1. The germline V gene has CDR1 SGHNT and CDR2 YYREEE (reference sequence). The V gene end was trimmed by 0 bases and the J gene end by 8 bases; junction bases not matched to a gene: 6. CDR3 length: 14 residues. The CDR3 nucleotides are TGTGCCAGCAGCTTGGAGGGACAGGCCCTGGGCTACACCTTC. Protein sequence: CASSLEGQALGYTF. The whole variable domain, remainder taken from reference TRBV5-4 and TRBJ1-2, is ETGVTQSPTHLIKTRGQQVTLRCSSQSGHNTVSWYQQALGQGPQFIFQYYREEENGRGNFPPRFSGLQFPNYSSELNVNALELDDSALYLCASSLEGQALGYTFGSGTRLTVV.

This chain links TRBV6-6 with TRBJ2-7, with D perhaps matching TRBD2 (5 bases). Germline CDR1 reads MNHNY; CDR2 reads SVGAGI (reference sequence). Deletions cut 0 bases from V and 4 bases from J, with 10 bases between. The length of the CDR3 is 14 residues. CDR3 DNA: TGTGCCAGCAGTTACTCGAACACGGGGTACGAGCAGTACTTC. It codes for CASSYSNTGYEQYF.

This chain connects TRBV7-9 to TRBJ2-3, with TRBD2 matching over 15 bases. V dropped 5 bases and J dropped 6; count of bases not matched to a gene: 6. Germline V CDR1 and CDR2: SEHNR, FQNEAQ (reference sequence). This CDR3 is built from 16 residues. For the CDR3, the DNA is TGTGCCAGCAGCCTGGGACTAGCGGGGGGCTTGGATACGCAGTATTTT. Translation: CASSLGLAGGLDTQYF.